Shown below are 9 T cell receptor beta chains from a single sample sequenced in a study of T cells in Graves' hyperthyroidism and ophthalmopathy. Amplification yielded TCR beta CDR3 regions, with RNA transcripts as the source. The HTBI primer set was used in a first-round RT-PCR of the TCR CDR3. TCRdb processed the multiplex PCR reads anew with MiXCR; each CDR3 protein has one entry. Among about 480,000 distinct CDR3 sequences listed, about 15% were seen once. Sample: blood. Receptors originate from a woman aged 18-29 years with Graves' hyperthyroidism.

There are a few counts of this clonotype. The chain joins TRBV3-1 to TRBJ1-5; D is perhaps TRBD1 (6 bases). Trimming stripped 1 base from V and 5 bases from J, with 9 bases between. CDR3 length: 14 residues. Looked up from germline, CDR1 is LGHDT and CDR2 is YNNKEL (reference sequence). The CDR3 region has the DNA TGTGCCAGCAGCCAAGTCAGGGGCGATCAGCCCCAGCATTTT. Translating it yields CASSQVRGDQPQHF.

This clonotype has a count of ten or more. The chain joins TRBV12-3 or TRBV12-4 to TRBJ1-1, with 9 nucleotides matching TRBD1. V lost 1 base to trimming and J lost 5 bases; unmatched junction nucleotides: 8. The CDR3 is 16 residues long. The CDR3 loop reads CASSLEPGTGRTEAFF. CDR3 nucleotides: TGTGCCAGCAGTTTAGAACCCGGGACAGGGAGGACTGAAGCTTTCTTT.

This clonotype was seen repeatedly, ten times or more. CDR3 loop: CAIRDREARDEAFF. The CDR3 DNA sequence: TGTGCCATCAGAGACAGGGAGGCGAGAGATGAAGCTTTCTTT. The rearrangement links TRBV10-3 to TRBJ1-1; 7 bases fit TRBD1. Unmatched junction bases numbered 11, after V lost 6 bases and J lost 7 bases. Germline V gene sequence: CDR1 ENHRY, CDR2 SYGVKD. This CDR3 spans 14 amino acids.

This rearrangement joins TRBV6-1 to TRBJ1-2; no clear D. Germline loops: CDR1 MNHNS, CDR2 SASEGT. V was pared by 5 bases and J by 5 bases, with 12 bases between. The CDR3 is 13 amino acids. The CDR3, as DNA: TGTGCCAGCAGTCACAACACCCTTTATGGCTACACCTTC. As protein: CASSHNTLYGYTF.

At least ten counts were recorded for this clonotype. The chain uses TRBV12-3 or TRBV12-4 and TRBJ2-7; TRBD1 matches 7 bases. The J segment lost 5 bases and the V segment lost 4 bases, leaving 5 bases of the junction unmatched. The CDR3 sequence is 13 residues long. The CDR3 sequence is CASSSGGENEQYV. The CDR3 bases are TGTGCCAGCAGTTCAGGGGGAGAAAACGAGCAGTACGTC.

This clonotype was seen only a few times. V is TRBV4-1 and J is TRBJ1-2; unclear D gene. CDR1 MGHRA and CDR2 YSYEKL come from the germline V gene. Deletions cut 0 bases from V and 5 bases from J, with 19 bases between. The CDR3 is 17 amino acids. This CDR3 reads CASSQEPEVGRQYGYTF. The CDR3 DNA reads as TGCGCCAGCAGCCAAGAACCTGAGGTAGGACGGCAGTATGGCTACACCTTC.

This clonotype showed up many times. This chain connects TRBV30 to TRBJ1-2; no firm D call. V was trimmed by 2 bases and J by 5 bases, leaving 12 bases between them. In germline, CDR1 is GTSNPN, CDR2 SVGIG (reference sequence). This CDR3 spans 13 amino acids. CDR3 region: CAWSRRSDYGYTF. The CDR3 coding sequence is TGTGCCTGGAGTAGACGGTCGGATTATGGCTACACCTTC.

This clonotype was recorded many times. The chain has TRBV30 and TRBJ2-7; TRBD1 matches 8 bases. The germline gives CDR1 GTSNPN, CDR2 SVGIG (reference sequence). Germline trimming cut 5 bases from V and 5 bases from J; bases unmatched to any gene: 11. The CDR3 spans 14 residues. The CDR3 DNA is TGTGCCTGGGCAGTAGGGGACAGGTTCGACGAGCAGTACTTC. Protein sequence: CAWAVGDRFDEQYF.

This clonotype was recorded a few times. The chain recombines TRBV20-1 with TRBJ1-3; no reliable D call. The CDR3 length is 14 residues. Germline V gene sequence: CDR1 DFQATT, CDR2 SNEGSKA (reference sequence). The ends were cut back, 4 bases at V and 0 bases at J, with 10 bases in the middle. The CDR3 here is CSATPGFSGNTIYF. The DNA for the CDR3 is TGCAGTGCTACCCCAGGTTTCTCTGGAAACACCATATATTTT.